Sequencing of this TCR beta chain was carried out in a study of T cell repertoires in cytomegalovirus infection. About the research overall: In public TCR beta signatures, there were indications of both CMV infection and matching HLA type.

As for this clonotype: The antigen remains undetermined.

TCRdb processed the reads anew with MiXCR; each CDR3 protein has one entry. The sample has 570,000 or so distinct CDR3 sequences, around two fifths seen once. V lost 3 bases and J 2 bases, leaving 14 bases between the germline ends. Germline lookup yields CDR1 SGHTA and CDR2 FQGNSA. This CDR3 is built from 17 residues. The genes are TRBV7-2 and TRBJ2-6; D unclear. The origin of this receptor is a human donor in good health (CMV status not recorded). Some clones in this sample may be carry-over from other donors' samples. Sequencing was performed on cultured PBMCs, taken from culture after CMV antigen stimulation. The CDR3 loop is CASSFSSGSPGANVLTF. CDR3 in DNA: TGTGCCAGCAGCTTCTCGTCCGGGTCCCCTGGGGCCAACGTCCTGACTTTC. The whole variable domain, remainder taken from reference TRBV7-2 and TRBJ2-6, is GAGVSQSPSNKVTEKGKDVELRCDPISGHTALYWYRQSLGQGLEFLIYFQGNSAPDKSGLPSDRFSAERTGGSVSTLTIQRTQQEDSAVYLCASSFSSGSPGANVLTFGAGSRLTVL.